This TCR beta chain was sequenced during a study of blood T cell repertoires in COVID-19. Background on the study: Acute and convalescent COVID-19 specimens originated in the United States, Italy and Spain.

V lost 0 bases and J lost 0, with 12 bases in between. Germline V gene lookup returns CDR1 SEHNR and CDR2 FQNEAQ (reference sequence). The CDR3 is 17 residues long. Generated by immunoSEQ multiplex PCR, the TCRdb table keeps only in-frame clones and is missing some. This sample has over 150,000 clones, with around 87% found just once. This clone was seen a handful of times. Sequenced sample: peripheral blood. This sequence joins TRBV7-9 and TRBJ1-3, with D hard to call. The receptor was isolated from a man aged 55 to 70 with COVID-19, enrolled during active disease. Here the CDR3 reads CASSLASLKSSGNTIYF. CDR3 bases: TGTGCCAGCAGCTTAGCGAGCCTCAAGAGCTCTGGAAACACCATATATTTT. Using reference TRBV7-9 and TRBJ1-3 for the parts outside the CDR3, the full variable domain is DTGVSQNPRHKITKRGQNVTFRCDPISEHNRLYWYRQTLGQGPEFLTYFQNEAQLEKSRLLSDRFSAERPKGSFSTLEIQRTEQGDSAMYLCASSLASLKSSGNTIYFGEGSWLTVV.